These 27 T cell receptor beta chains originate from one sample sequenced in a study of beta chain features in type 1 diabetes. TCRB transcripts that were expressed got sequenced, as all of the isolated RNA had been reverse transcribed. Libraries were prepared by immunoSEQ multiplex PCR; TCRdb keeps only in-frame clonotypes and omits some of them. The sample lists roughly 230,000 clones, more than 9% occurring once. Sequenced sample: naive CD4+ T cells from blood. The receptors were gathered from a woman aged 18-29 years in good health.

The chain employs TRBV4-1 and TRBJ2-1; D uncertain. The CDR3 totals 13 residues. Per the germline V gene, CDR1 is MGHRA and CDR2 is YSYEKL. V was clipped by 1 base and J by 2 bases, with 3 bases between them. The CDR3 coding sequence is TGCGCCAGCAGCCAAGGGCCCTACAATGAGCAGTTCTTC. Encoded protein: CASSQGPYNEQFF.

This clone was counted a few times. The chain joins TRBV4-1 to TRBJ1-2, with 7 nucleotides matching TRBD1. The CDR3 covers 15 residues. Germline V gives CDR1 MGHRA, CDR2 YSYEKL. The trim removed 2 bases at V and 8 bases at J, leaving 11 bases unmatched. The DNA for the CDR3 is TGCGCCAGCAGCCAATTGCCAGACAGGGTGACAGGCTACACCTTC. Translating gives CASSQLPDRVTGYTF.

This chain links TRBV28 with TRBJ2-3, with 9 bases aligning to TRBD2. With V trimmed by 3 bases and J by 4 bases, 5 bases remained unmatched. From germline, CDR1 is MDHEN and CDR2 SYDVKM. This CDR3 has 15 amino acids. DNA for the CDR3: TGTGCCAGCAGTTTTGCGGGAGGGCCAGCAGATACGCAGTATTTT. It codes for CASSFAGGPADTQYF.

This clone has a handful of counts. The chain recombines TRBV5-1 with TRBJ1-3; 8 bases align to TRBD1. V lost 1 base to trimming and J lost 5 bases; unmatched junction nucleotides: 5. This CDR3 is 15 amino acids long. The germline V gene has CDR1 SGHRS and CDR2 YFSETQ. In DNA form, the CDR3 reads TGCGCCAGCAGCTTGACAGGACAGGGTAGAAACACCATATATTTT. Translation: CASSLTGQGRNTIYF.

The CDR3 DNA sequence: TGCGCCAGCAGTGAGAGGGTAGCAGGGCGTCCAGATACGCAGTATTTT. Protein sequence: CASSERVAGRPDTQYF. The chain uses TRBV10-1 and TRBJ2-3, with TRBD1 as a possible D gene (5 bases). The CDR3 length is 16 residues. Germline values: CDR1 WNHNN, CDR2 SYGVQD (reference sequence). Trimming took off 2 bases at V and 4 bases at J, with 16 bases between the two ends.

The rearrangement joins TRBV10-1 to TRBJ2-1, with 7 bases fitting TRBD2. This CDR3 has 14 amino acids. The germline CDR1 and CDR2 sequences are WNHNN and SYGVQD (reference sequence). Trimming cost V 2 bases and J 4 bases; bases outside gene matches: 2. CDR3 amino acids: CASSEGLVYNEQFF. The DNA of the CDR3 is TGCGCCAGCAGTGAGGGACTAGTGTACAATGAGCAGTTCTTC.

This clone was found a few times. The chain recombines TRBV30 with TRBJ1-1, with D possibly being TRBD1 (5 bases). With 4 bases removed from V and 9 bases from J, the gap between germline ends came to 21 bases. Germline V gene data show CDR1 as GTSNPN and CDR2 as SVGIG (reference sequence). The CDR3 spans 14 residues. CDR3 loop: CAWNLGAGGDKAFF. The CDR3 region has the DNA TGTGCCTGGAACCTTGGGGCAGGCGGTGATAAAGCTTTCTTT. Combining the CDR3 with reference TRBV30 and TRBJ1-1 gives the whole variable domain SQTIHQWPATLVQPVGSPLSLECTVEGTSNPNLYWYRQAAGRGLQLLFYSVGIGQISSEVPQNLSASRPQDRQFILSSKKLLLSDSGFYLCAWNLGAGGDKAFFGQGTRLTVV.

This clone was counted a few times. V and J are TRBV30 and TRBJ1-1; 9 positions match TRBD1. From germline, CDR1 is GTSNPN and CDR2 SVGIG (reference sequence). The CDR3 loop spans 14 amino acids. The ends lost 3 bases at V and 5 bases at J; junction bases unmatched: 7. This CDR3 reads CAWRRTGVRTEAFF. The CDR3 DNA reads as TGTGCCTGGAGGAGGACAGGGGTACGGACTGAAGCTTTCTTT.

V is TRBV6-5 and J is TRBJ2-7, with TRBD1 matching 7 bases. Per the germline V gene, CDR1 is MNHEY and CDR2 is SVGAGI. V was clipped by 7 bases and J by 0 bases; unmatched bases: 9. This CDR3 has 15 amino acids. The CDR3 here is CASISRDRFSYEQYF. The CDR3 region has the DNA TGTGCCAGCATCAGCAGGGACAGATTCTCCTACGAGCAGTACTTC.

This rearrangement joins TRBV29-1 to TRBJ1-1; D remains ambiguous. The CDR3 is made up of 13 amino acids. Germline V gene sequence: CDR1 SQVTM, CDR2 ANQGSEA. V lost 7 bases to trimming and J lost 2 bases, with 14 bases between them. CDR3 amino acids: CSAEVMRNTEAFF. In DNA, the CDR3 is TGCAGCGCTGAGGTCATGAGAAACACTGAAGCTTTCTTT.

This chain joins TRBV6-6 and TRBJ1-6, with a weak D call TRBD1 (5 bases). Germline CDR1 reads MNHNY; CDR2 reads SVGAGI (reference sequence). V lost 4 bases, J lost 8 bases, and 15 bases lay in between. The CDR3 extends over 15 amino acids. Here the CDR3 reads CASSWGDGLDSPLHF. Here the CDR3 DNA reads TGTGCCAGCAGTTGGGGGGACGGATTAGATTCACCCCTCCACTTT.

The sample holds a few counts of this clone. CDR3 DNA sequence: TGTGCCAGCAGTGCTACTAGCGGGAGCTGGGAGGGTGAGCAGTTCTTC. Translating gives CASSATSGSWEGEQFF. The genes are TRBV2 and TRBJ2-1, with TRBD2 matching 11 bases. CDR1 is SNHLY, CDR2 FYNNEI, per germline. Trimming at V came to 4 bases and at J to 9 bases, leaving 11 bases not matched to a gene. CDR3 size: 16 residues.

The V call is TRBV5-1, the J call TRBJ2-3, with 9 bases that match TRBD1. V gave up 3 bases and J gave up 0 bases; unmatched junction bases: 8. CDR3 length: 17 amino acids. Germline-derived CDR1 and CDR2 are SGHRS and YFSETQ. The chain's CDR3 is CASSYGQGSTSTDTQYF. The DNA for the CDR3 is TGCGCCAGCAGCTACGGACAGGGGTCCACTAGCACAGATACGCAGTATTTT.

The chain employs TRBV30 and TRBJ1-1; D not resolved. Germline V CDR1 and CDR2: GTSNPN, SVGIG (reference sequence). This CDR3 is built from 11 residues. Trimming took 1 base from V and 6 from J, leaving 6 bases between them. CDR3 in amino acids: CAWSGGPEAFF. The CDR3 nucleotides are TGTGCCTGGAGTGGTGGCCCTGAAGCTTTCTTT.

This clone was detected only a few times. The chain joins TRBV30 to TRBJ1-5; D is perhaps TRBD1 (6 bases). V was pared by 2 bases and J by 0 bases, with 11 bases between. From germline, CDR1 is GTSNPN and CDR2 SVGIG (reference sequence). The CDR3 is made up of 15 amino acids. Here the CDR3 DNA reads TGTGCCTGGAGTACCGGGACAAATAGCAATCAGCCCCAGCATTTT. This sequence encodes CAWSTGTNSNQPQHF. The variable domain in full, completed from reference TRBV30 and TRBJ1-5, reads SQTIHQWPATLVQPVGSPLSLECTVEGTSNPNLYWYRQAAGRGLQLLFYSVGIGQISSEVPQNLSASRPQDRQFILSSKKLLLSDSGFYLCAWSTGTNSNQPQHFGDGTRLSIL.

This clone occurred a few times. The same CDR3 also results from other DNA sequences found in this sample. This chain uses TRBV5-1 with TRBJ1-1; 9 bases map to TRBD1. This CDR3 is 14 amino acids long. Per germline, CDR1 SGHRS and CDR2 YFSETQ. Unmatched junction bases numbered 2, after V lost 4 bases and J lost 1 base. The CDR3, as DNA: TGCGCCAGCAGCCTGGACAGGGGGAACACTGAAGCTTTCTTT. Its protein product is CASSLDRGNTEAFF. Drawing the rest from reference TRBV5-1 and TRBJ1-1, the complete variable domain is KAGVTQTPRYLIKTRGQQVTLSCSPISGHRSVSWYQQTPGQGLQFLFEYFSETQRNKGNFPGRFSGRQFSNSRSEMNVSTLELGDSALYLCASSLDRGNTEAFFGQGTRLTVV.

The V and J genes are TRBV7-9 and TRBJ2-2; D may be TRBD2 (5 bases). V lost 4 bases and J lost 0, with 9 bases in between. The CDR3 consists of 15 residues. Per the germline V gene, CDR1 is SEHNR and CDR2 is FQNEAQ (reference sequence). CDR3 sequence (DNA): TGTGCCAGCAGCTACCAGCGGACGAACACCGGGGAGCTGTTTTTT. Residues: CASSYQRTNTGELFF.

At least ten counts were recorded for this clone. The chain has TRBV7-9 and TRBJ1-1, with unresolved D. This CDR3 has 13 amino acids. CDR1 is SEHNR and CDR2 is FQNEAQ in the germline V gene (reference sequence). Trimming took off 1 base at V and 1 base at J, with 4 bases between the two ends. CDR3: CASSLGRNTEAFF. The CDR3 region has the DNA TGTGCCAGCAGCTTAGGTCGGAACACTGAAGCTTTCTTT.

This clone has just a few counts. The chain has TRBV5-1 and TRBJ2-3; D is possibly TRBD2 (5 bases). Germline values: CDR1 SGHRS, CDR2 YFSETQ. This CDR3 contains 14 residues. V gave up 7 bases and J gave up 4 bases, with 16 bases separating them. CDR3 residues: CASQKAAPPDTQYF. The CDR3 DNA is TGCGCCAGCCAGAAAGCGGCCCCCCCAGATACGCAGTATTTT.

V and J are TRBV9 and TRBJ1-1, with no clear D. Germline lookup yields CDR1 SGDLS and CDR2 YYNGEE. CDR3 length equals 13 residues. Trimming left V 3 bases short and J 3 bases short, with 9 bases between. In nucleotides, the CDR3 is TGTGCCAGCAGCGCAAGGCGGGACACTGAAGCTTTCTTT. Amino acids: CASSARRDTEAFF.

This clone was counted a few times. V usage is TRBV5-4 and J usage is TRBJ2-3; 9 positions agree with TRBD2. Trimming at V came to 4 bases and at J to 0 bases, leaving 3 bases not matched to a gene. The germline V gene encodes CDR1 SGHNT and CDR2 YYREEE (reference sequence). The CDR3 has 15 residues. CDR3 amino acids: CASSPLAGSTDTQYF. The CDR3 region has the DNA TGTGCCAGCAGCCCCCTAGCGGGGAGCACAGATACGCAGTATTTT.

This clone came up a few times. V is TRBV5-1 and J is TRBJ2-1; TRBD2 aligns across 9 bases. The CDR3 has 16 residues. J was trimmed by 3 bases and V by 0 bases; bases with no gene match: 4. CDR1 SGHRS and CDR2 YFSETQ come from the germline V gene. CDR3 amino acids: CASSLELAGSYNEQFF. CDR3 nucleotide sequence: TGCGCCAGCAGCTTGGAACTAGCGGGCAGCTACAATGAGCAGTTCTTC. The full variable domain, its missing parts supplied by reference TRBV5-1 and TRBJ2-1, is KAGVTQTPRYLIKTRGQQVTLSCSPISGHRSVSWYQQTPGQGLQFLFEYFSETQRNKGNFPGRFSGRQFSNSRSEMNVSTLELGDSALYLCASSLELAGSYNEQFFGPGTRLTVL.

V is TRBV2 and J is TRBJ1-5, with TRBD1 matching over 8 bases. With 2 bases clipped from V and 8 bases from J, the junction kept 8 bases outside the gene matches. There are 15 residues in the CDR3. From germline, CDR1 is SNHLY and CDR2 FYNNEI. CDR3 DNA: TGTGCCAGCAGTGAACGGAGACAGGGGATTGAGCCCCAGCATTTT. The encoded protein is CASSERRQGIEPQHF.

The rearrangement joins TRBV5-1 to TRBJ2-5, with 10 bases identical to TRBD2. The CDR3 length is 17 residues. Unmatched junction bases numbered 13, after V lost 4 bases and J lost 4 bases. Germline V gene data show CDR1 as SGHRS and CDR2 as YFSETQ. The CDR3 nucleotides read TGCGCCAGCAGCCGATCCCCTAGCGGGAGTATAGGAGAGACCCAGTACTTC. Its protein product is CASSRSPSGSIGETQYF.

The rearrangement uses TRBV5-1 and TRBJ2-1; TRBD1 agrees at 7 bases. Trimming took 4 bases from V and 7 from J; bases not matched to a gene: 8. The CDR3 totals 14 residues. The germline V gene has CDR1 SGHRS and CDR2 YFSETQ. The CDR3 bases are TGCGCCAGCAGCCCAGGGGGATTGACGAATGAGCAGTTCTTC. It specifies CASSPGGLTNEQFF. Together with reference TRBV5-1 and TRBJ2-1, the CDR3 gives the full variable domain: KAGVTQTPRYLIKTRGQQVTLSCSPISGHRSVSWYQQTPGQGLQFLFEYFSETQRNKGNFPGRFSGRQFSNSRSEMNVSTLELGDSALYLCASSPGGLTNEQFFGPGTRLTVL.

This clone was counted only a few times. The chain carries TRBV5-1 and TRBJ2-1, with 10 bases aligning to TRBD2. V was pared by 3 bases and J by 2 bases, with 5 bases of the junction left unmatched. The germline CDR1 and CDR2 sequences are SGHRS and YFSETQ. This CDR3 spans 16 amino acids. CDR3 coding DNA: TGCGCCAGCAGCTGGACTCTAGCGGGGGCCTACAATGAGCAGTTCTTC. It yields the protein CASSWTLAGAYNEQFF.

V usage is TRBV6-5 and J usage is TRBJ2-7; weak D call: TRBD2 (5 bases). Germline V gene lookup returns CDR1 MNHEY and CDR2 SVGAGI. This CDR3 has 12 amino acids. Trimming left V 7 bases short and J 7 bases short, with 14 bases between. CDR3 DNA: TGTGCCAGCACAGGCGGACTGGGGGAGCAGTACTTC. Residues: CASTGGLGEQYF.